These 26 T cell receptor beta chains came from one sample sequenced in a study of blood T cell repertoires in COVID-19 (dated by TCRdb to the early 2020s). The method was the immunoSEQ multiplex PCR assay. TCRdb took over this immuneACCESS table, retaining in-frame rearrangements with V and J assigned. Such tables are incomplete; in checked studies, under half of the missing clones stem from an unresolved V gene, and the remainder is unexplained. This sample holds fewer than 200,000 clones; 81% were observed only once. The top ten clones comprise approximately 9.9% of the sample. Input material: peripheral blood. These receptors were collected from a woman in her 40s with COVID-19, enrolled during active disease.

The chain carries TRBV3-1 (or the pseudogene TRBV3-2) and TRBJ2-6; perhaps TRBD2 as D (5 bases). The CDR3 is made up of 14 amino acids. Trimming took 3 bases from V and 9 from J, leaving 12 bases between them. The germline CDR1 and CDR2 sequences are LGHDT and YNNKEL (reference sequence). This CDR3 reads CASSHAGGSNVLTF. The DNA of the CDR3 is TGTGCCAGCAGCCACGCAGGTGGGAGCAACGTCCTGACTTTC.

This clone has a single count. The chain joins TRBV7-2 to TRBJ1-2; tentatively, D is TRBD1 (6 bases). The CDR3 is 13 residues long. Trimming stripped 5 bases from V and 8 bases from J, with 15 bases between. Germline V CDR1 and CDR2: SGHTA, FQGNSA. CDR3 region: CASSRDTGLGYTF. CDR3 DNA sequence: TGTGCCAGCAGCCGGGACACCGGACTGGGCTACACCTTC. The full variable domain, with the rest looked up from reference TRBV7-2 and TRBJ1-2, is GAGVSQSPSNKVTEKGKDVELRCDPISGHTALYWYRQSLGQGLEFLIYFQGNSAPDKSGLPSDRFSAERTGGSVSTLTIQRTQQEDSAVYLCASSRDTGLGYTFGSGTRLTVV.

This clone showed up just a few times. The chain carries TRBV2 and TRBJ2-3; D might be TRBD1 (6 bases). Trimming stripped 4 bases from V and 10 bases from J, with 12 bases between. The CDR3 contains 12 residues. The V gene's germline CDR1 is SNHLY and CDR2 FYNNEI. The CDR3 coding sequence is TGTGCCAGCAGTGTACAACAGGGTGCGCAGTATTTT. Protein: CASSVQQGAQYF.

The genes are TRBV5-4 and TRBJ2-1; D is uncertain. The CDR3 runs to 12 residues. Trimming pared 2 bases from V and 3 bases from J, leaving 3 bases between. The V gene's germline CDR1 is SGHNT and CDR2 YYREEE (reference sequence). Here the CDR3 DNA reads TGTGCCAGCAGCTTTAGCTACAATGAGCAGTTCTTC. This sequence encodes CASSFSYNEQFF.

The chain recombines TRBV11-1 with TRBJ2-3; a weak D match, TRBD2 (6 bases). Germline CDR1 SGHAT, CDR2 FQDESV (reference sequence). This CDR3 is built from 17 residues. Between the trimmed V and J ends, which lost 0 bases and 2 bases, there was a span of 15 bases. CDR3 nucleotides: TGTGCCAGCAGCTTAGCGGAGGGGTCATGGGACACAGATACGCAGTATTTT. Translated: CASSLAEGSWDTDTQYF.

This rearrangement joins TRBV19 to TRBJ1-2, with D possibly matching TRBD1 (6 bases). Germline loops: CDR1 LNHDA, CDR2 SQIVND (reference sequence). The CDR3 runs to 14 residues. Deletions cut 6 bases from V and 8 bases from J, with 19 bases between. Written as DNA, the CDR3 is TGTGCCAGTAGAAGGGACAAAGTAAGGGGCGGCTACACCTTC. Encoded protein: CASRRDKVRGGYTF.

This chain links TRBV6-5 with TRBJ1-2; D is unresolved. CDR1 is MNHEY and CDR2 is SVGAGI in the germline V gene. V lost 8 bases and J lost 0, with 13 bases in between. This CDR3 is built from 14 residues. The chain's CDR3 is CASWAPPSNYGYTF. Here the CDR3 DNA reads TGTGCCAGCTGGGCCCCGCCGTCTAACTATGGCTACACCTTC.

In regard to this clone: At one of its ends the junction is not consistent with the germline gene, which may arise from a read error. The chain combines TRBV6-1 with TRBJ1-4, with 8 bases matching TRBD1. This CDR3 region has 15 residues. CDR1 and CDR2 from the germline V gene are MNHNS and SASEGT. The CDR3 DNA reads TGTGCCAGCAGTCTCCGACAGGGGCCTAACGAAAAACTGTTTTTT. Protein: CASSLRQGPNEKLFF.

The V gene is TRBV4-1, the J gene TRBJ2-5; D not certain. The CDR3 runs to 15 residues. Looked up from germline, CDR1 is MGHRA and CDR2 is YSYEKL. Trimming pared 4 bases from V and 1 base from J, leaving 13 bases between. In DNA form, the CDR3 reads TGCGCCAGCAGCCGCGACCGGGTCCCCCAAGAGACCCAGTACTTC. Its protein is CASSRDRVPQETQYF.

This clone has a count of ten or more. The chain carries TRBV6-4 and TRBJ2-6; possibly TRBD1 for D (7 bases). The CDR3 consists of 18 residues. CDR1 and CDR2 (germline): MRHNA, SNTAGT. The V end lost 0 bases, the J end lost 2 bases, and 14 bases lay between the germline ends. Here the CDR3 reads CASSDSGGGGPGANVLTF. The DNA of the CDR3 is TGTGCCAGCAGTGACTCTGGAGGGGGCGGCCCTGGGGCCAACGTCCTGACTTTC.

A few counts support this clone. V gene TRBV2 combines with J gene TRBJ1-2; D remains unclear. The CDR3 has 12 residues. CDR1 is SNHLY, CDR2 FYNNEI, per germline. The ends were cut back, 4 bases at V and 6 bases at J, with 9 bases in the middle. The CDR3 loop reads CASSGPRDGYTF. The CDR3 DNA reads as TGTGCCAGCAGTGGACCGAGGGATGGCTACACCTTC.

The chain couples TRBV11-3 to TRBJ2-1, with TRBD2 as a possible D gene (5 bases). This CDR3 comprises 14 residues. Per the germline V gene, CDR1 is SGHNT and CDR2 is YENEEA. Trimming pared 0 bases from V and 3 bases from J, leaving 6 bases between. The DNA for the CDR3 is TGTGCCAGCAGCTTAGACACTAGCTACAATGAGCAGTTCTTC. Its translation is CASSLDTSYNEQFF.

This clone was seen a single time. The rearrangement links TRBV15 to TRBJ1-6, with D possibly matching TRBD1 (6 bases). The CDR3 consists of 13 residues. The V gene lost 0 bases and the J gene lost 10 bases, with 7 bases spanning the gap. Germline CDR1 and CDR2: LNHNV and YYDKDF (reference sequence). The CDR3 nucleotides read TGTGCCACCAGCAGAGACAGGGGATCACCCCTCCACTTT. Translated: CATSRDRGSPLHF.

A single count supports this clone. CDR3 sequence: CAWSVKGTGELFF. As DNA, the CDR3 is TGTGCCTGGAGTGTAAAGGGGACCGGGGAGCTGTTTTTT. V is TRBV30 and J is TRBJ2-2, with D possibly TRBD1 on 5 matching bases. Per germline, CDR1 GTSNPN and CDR2 SVGIG (reference sequence). The CDR3 length is 13 residues. Trimming shortened V by 0 bases and J by 5 bases, and 7 bases separated the two germline ends.

In this sample, this clone turned up many times. CDR3 sequence reads: CATETTGIDGYTF. DNA of the CDR3: TGTGCCACCGAGACCACAGGGATTGATGGCTACACCTTC. The chain is built from TRBV6-5 and TRBJ1-2; a possible D gene is TRBD1 (6 bases). The CDR3 covers 13 residues. V dropped 10 bases and J dropped 6 bases, with 18 bases sitting between them. Looked up from germline, CDR1 is MNHEY and CDR2 is SVGAGI.

The CDR3 spells CSVAETLYTF. The CDR3 nucleotides read TGCAGCGTTGCGGAGACGCTCTACACCTTC. The J gene is TRBJ1-2, the V gene TRBV29-1, with no clear D. Germline V gene data show CDR1 as SQVTM and CDR2 as ANQGSEA. This CDR3 is 10 amino acids long. V was pared by 4 bases and J by 10 bases, with 10 bases between.

The chain employs TRBV2 and TRBJ1-1, with a tentative D call TRBD1 (5 bases). The V gene lost 0 bases and the J gene lost 1 base, with 9 bases spanning the gap. This CDR3 region has 15 residues. The germline V gene encodes CDR1 SNHLY and CDR2 FYNNEI. Written as DNA, the CDR3 is TGTGCCAGCAGTGAAGCGCGACAGACGAACACTGAAGCTTTCTTT. This sequence encodes CASSEARQTNTEAFF.

V and J are TRBV5-1 and TRBJ1-4; no reliable D call. The germline V gene encodes CDR1 SGHRS and CDR2 YFSETQ. V lost 4 bases and J lost 5, with 12 bases in between. The CDR3 extends over 14 amino acids. The CDR3 DNA is TGCGCCAGCAGCGAGGTCCCGGGGAATGAAAAACTGTTTTTT. Translating gives CASSEVPGNEKLFF.

The CDR3 region has the DNA TGTGCCAGCAGTCGTGAGATGAACACTGAAGCTTTCTTT. Translated: CASSREMNTEAFF. The chain recombines TRBV12-3 or TRBV12-4 with TRBJ1-1; the D is unclear. V was pared by 5 bases and J by 0 bases, with 7 bases between. This CDR3 is built from 13 residues.

V usage is TRBV18 and J usage is TRBJ2-2; 8 bases map to TRBD2. Trimming removed 2 bases from V and 4 bases from J; junction bases left unmatched: 6. The CDR3 length is 16 residues. Germline assignment: CDR1 KGHSH and CDR2 LQKENI. In DNA form, the CDR3 reads TGTGCCAGCTCACCAGGGAGCGGGAGAGTCACCGGGGAGCTGTTTTTT. The encoded protein is CASSPGSGRVTGELFF.

This chain joins TRBV3-1 (or the pseudogene TRBV3-2) and TRBJ1-5, with D possibly matching TRBD1 (6 bases). V lost 1 base to trimming and J lost 7 bases, with 14 bases between them. The germline CDR1 and CDR2 sequences are LGHDT and YNNKEL (reference sequence). The CDR3 is 15 amino acids. The DNA for the CDR3 is TGTGCCAGCAGCCAAGGGTCGGCAACAGGGCAGCCCCAGCATTTT. Translation: CASSQGSATGQPQHF.

CDR3 region: CASSLSLAVRYNEQFF. The CDR3 nucleotides read TGTGCCAGCAGTTTAAGCCTAGCGGTGCGATACAATGAGCAGTTCTTC. The chain carries TRBV27 and TRBJ2-1; 7 bases align to TRBD2. The CDR3 spans 16 residues. V was pared by 2 bases and J by 4 bases, with 8 bases of the junction left unmatched. Germline V gene lookup returns CDR1 MNHEY and CDR2 SMNVEV (reference sequence).

This chain links TRBV18 with TRBJ2-5; possibly TRBD2 for D (5 bases). The V end lost 2 bases, the J end lost 2 bases, and 12 bases lay between the germline ends. The CDR3 covers 15 residues. Germline loops: CDR1 KGHSH, CDR2 LQKENI. In DNA, the CDR3 is TGTGCCAGCTCACCAGCAGGAGGCATGCAAGAGACCCAGTACTTC. It yields the protein CASSPAGGMQETQYF.

The DNA for the CDR3 is TGTGCCAGTAGTTGGACAGCGCAAGAGACCCAGTACTTC. Protein: CASSWTAQETQYF. The chain combines TRBV19 with TRBJ2-5, with D possibly being TRBD1 (6 bases). Looked up from germline, CDR1 is LNHDA and CDR2 is SQIVND (reference sequence). The CDR3 loop spans 13 amino acids. The V and J ends lost 5 bases and 2 bases respectively, with 9 bases between them.

V is TRBV9 and J is TRBJ1-5; D is unresolved. The germline V and J ends were trimmed by 1 base and 6 bases, with 14 bases remaining between them. Germline assignment: CDR1 SGDLS and CDR2 YYNGEE. This CDR3 has 15 amino acids. CDR3 in DNA: TGTGCCAGCAGCGTAACTTCGGACGAGGGTCAGCCCCAGCATTTT. This gives the protein CASSVTSDEGQPQHF.

The chain recombines TRBV18 with TRBJ2-5; D gene uncertain. The ends were cut back, 2 bases at V and 3 bases at J, with 10 bases in the middle. Per germline, CDR1 KGHSH and CDR2 LQKENI. The CDR3 contains 14 residues. The CDR3 nucleotides are TGTGCCAGCTCACCAAGCTTCTCGGAAGAGACCCAGTACTTC. This encodes CASSPSFSEETQYF.